The clone carrying this T cell receptor beta chain showed up many times. The source of the sample is a study of T-cell reconstitution after alpha-beta-depleted transplantation in children. Construction of the TCRbeta library involved unique molecular identifiers. TCRdb ran MiXCR on the PCR reads and lists one entry per CDR3 protein. The repertoire holds some 250,000 distinct CDR3 sequences, with around 11% as singletons. The CDR3 extends over 13 amino acids. The ends were cut back, 6 bases at V and 13 bases at J, with 16 bases in the middle. Per the germline V gene, CDR1 is ENHRY and CDR2 is SYGVKD. The input for sequencing was PBMCs from the stem cell graft donor, taken from the stem cell graft. This sequence originates from a human donor who donated a stem cell graft to a child with acute lymphoblastic leukemia. The V call is TRBV10-3, the J call TRBJ1-6; D gene uncertain. The DNA of the CDR3 is TGTGCCATCAGCGAGAACGATGGCTTGCCCCTCCACTTT. It specifies CAISENDGLPLHF.